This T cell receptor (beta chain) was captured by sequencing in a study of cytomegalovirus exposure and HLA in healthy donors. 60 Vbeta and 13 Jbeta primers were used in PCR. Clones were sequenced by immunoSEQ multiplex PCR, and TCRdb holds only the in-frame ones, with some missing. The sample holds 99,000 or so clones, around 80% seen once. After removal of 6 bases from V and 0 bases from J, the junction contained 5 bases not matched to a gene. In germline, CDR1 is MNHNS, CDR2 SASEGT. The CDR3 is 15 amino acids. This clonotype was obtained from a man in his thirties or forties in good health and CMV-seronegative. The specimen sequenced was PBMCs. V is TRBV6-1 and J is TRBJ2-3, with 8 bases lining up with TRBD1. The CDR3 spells CASRPGQGSTDTQYF. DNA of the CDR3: TGTGCCAGCAGACCCGGACAGGGTAGCACAGATACGCAGTATTTT.